This TCR beta chain appears in the sequencing data of a study of blood T cell repertoires in COVID-19 (dated by TCRdb to about 2020). Turning to the overall study: The collaborator samples originated in the United States, Italy and Spain and spanned the acute and convalescent phases of COVID-19. Where available, HLA class I and class II types were taken from metadata supplied by the sample provider and were not determined by assay-based typing. The repertoires were made available in a free public database intended to serve as a resource for research on the immune response to SARS-CoV-2. The sample metadata nearly always contained a de-identified subject ID, COVID-19 status, age in years and sex. Deeply sampled blood TCRbeta repertoires from subjects exposed to, actively infected with, or recovered from COVID-19 were included in the dataset. The prospective study material was composed of cDNA or gDNA derived from T cells, B-cell-depleted T cells, or PBMCs. Samples were obtained from the ongoing ImmuneRACE study (first 160 participants) and from about 1,300 subjects provided by 6 global collaborators.

The V end gives up 0 bases and the J end 8 bases, leaving 5 bases in the junction not matched to a gene. The CDR3 runs 15 residues from the cysteine to the phenylalanine. Of all the DNA, just the CDR3 is kept, 45 bases in frame from base 1. The germline V gene supplies CDR1 SGDLS and CDR2 YYNGEE. Points the paper makes about the study in general: The amount of clinical and demographic metadata varied by source and participant and was provided uncurated.

As for this clone: There is no known antigen for this receptor. Base qualities are not recorded, but no much larger clone differs from it by a single base.

Each collaborating institution followed its own protocols to collect whole blood in K2EDTA tubes. For TCRbeta analysis, collaborators shipped samples as frozen whole blood, isolated PBMCs, or DNA extracted from either of those sample types. TCRbeta CDR3 regions were amplified from genomic DNA by means of the immunoSEQ Assay, a bias-controlled multiplex PCR. The authors' pipeline ran thus. Nucleated cell counts per sample were estimated from amplification of reference gene primers within the assay. To quantify the absolute abundance of each unique TCRbeta CDR3 rearrangement, sequence reads were collapsed and filtered. Productive Simpson clonality was computed per sample as the square root of Simpson's diversity index over productive rearrangements. TCRdb took over this immuneACCESS table, retaining in-frame rearrangements with V and J assigned. Such tables are incomplete; in checked studies, under half of the missing clones stem from an unresolved V gene, and the remainder is unexplained. V, J and clone size derive from that table, while D and trimming were established from the DNA sequence. The sample has fewer than 200,000 clones on record, under 80% of them singletons. Of the sample, about 3% is held by the ten largest clones.

The sequenced sample was peripheral blood. The TCR sequence derives from a woman over 75 with acute or convalescent COVID-19. Recombination joined TRBV9 with TRBJ1-4; TRBD1 agrees with 9 junctional bases. The CDR3 reads CASSVGGQGGEKLFF. The bases read TGTGCCAGCAGCGTAGGGGGACAGGGAGGCGAAAAACTGTTTTTT.